This TCR beta chain emerged from a study of blood T cell repertoires in COVID-19. As for the study in general: Samples came from the United States, Italy and Spain, spanning acute and convalescent COVID-19. The cDNA or gDNA used as material had been derived from T cells, B-cell-depleted T cells, or PBMCs.

This CDR3 contains 15 residues. CDR1 is WSHSY, CDR2 SAAADI, per germline. Trimming at V came to 1 base and at J to 6 bases, leaving 7 bases not matched to a gene. In the source study's methods: Scientists estimated how many nucleated cells there were by amplifying reference gene primers. Libraries were prepared by immunoSEQ multiplex PCR; TCRdb keeps only in-frame clonotypes and omits some of them. Clone size and the V and J calls come from that table; the DNA yielded D and trimming. The sample consists of roughly 120,000 clones, roughly 82% of them appearing once. The sample comprised peripheral blood. The V gene is TRBV10-2, the J gene TRBJ2-3; TRBD2 agrees at 7 bases. The sequence derives from a human donor in a cohort sampled during active COVID-19. In nucleotides, the CDR3 is TGCGCCAGCAGTGAGTGGGTAGCGGGTAAGGATACGCAGTATTTT. This encodes CASSEWVAGKDTQYF.